The clone carrying this TCR beta chain was observed at least ten times. Antigen: not known. This record belongs to a study of shared clonotypes between healthy human individuals. This CDR3 is built from 21 residues. V lost 3 bases and J lost 2; bases outside the gene matches: 24. Germline lookup yields CDR1 SGDLS and CDR2 YYNGEE. Deep level was the assay's run setting. Genomic DNA per cell subset filled all wells of several immunoSEQ plates. Sequencing of unsorted PBMC DNA was carried out using ten immunoSEQ deep assay plates. Sequenced by immunoSEQ multiplex PCR; TCRdb stores in-frame clones only, minus some. The sample holds 530,000 or so clones; around 79% are singletons and the top ten take 9.5% to 15%. Study observations and caveats: Clonotype sharing among donors was thought likely to change with sequencing depth.

The sample consisted of PBMCs. This TCR was sampled from a woman in her thirties or forties in good health. Some clones in this sample may be carry-over from other donors' samples. V usage is TRBV9 and J usage is TRBJ2-3; 7 bases are a match to TRBD2. The CDR3 DNA sequence: TGTGCCAGCAGCGCCCAATGGACTAGTCACGAAGGGCAGCGGTACACAGATACGCAGTATTTT. Amino acid sequence: CASSAQWTSHEGQRYTDTQYF.